Each of the 17 T cell receptor beta chains below was sequenced from the same sample in a study of technical replicates of blood from a few donors. Sequencing used immunoSEQ multiplex PCR; TCRdb keeps in-frame clones, though not all of them. The sample comprises over 55,000 clones, roughly 96% of which are singletons, and less than 0.25% rests with the top ten. Sample: T cells isolated from PBMCs. The receptors originated from a human donor in good health.

V gene TRBV7-9 combines with J gene TRBJ2-2, with D possibly matching TRBD2 (6 bases). Trimming removed 4 bases at V and 7 bases at J, with 19 bases between. The CDR3 runs 16 residues. Looked up from germline, CDR1 is SEHNR and CDR2 is FQNEAQ (reference sequence). The CDR3 nucleotides read TGTGCCAGCAGCTCCCCCGGGGGACCCTTGAGCGGGGAGCTGTTTTTT. As protein: CASSSPGGPLSGELFF.

The chain is built from TRBV4-1 and TRBJ2-5; D might be TRBD1 (6 bases). This CDR3 is 13 amino acids long. Trimming took 5 bases from V and 1 from J, leaving 8 bases between them. Germline CDR1 and CDR2: MGHRA and YSYEKL. The CDR3 region has the DNA TGCGCCAGCAGCGAGGACAGCCAAGAGACCCAGTACTTC. It translates to CASSEDSQETQYF.

V and J are TRBV5-1 and TRBJ1-1; 7 nucleotides align to TRBD1. Trimming at V came to 4 bases and at J to 1 base, leaving 7 bases not matched to a gene. This CDR3 region has 15 residues. Germline V gene data show CDR1 as SGHRS and CDR2 as YFSETQ. CDR3 DNA: TGCGCCAGCAGCATAGGACAGGCTGGGAACACTGAAGCTTTCTTT. Translation gives CASSIGQAGNTEAFF.

The rearrangement links TRBV4-1 to TRBJ1-4, with 7 bases fitting TRBD1. Looked up from germline, CDR1 is MGHRA and CDR2 is YSYEKL. V was clipped by 1 base and J by 3 bases; unmatched bases: 11. There are 18 residues in the CDR3. DNA of the CDR3: TGCGCCAGCAGCCAAGTCTTCGTGATGACAGGGCCTAATGAAAAACTGTTTTTT. It encodes CASSQVFVMTGPNEKLFF.

The genes are TRBV7-9 and TRBJ1-6; the D is unclear. The V and J ends lost 4 bases and 10 bases respectively, with 17 bases between them. CDR3 size: 15 residues. Per germline, CDR1 SEHNR and CDR2 FQNEAQ (reference sequence). The CDR3 DNA reads as TGTGCCAGCAGCTCCCCGGCGGGTAGGAACTCACCCCTCCACTTT. Protein product: CASSSPAGRNSPLHF.

This rearrangement joins TRBV14 to TRBJ2-7, with unresolved D. CDR1 and CDR2 from the germline V gene are SGHDN and FVKESK. With 4 bases removed from V and 4 bases from J, the gap between germline ends came to 17 bases. The CDR3 spans 15 residues. Here the CDR3 DNA reads TGTGCCAGCAGCCCCCTTTGGGCAACCCAATACGAGCAGTACTTC. It translates to CASSPLWATQYEQYF.

The genes are TRBV5-1 and TRBJ2-5; 9 bases map to TRBD2. CDR1 is SGHRS, CDR2 YFSETQ, per germline. The CDR3 has 16 residues. Trimming cost V 6 bases and J 9 bases; bases outside gene matches: 18. DNA for the CDR3: TGCGCCAGCACCAACGATCCCGCGGGAGGGACGGGGGCCCAGTACTTC. Its translation: CASTNDPAGGTGAQYF.

For this clone: One end of the junction is discordant with germline, which a read error may explain. The gene calls are TRBV2 and TRBJ1-2; TRBD1 agrees at 8 bases. CDR1 SNHLY and CDR2 FYNNEI come from the germline V gene. The CDR3 sequence is 10 residues long. This chain's CDR3 is CASNLQGARF. The CDR3 nucleotides read TGTGCCAGCAATCTGCAGGGGGCGCGTTTC.

This sequence joins TRBV28 and TRBJ2-3; 10 bases map to TRBD1. V lost 5 bases and J lost 4; bases outside the gene matches: 15. The CDR3 loop spans 18 amino acids. Per germline, CDR1 MDHEN and CDR2 SYDVKM. The CDR3 DNA reads as TGTGCCAGCAGTAAGACAGGGGGCCGCGTTAGTGGGCCAGATACGCAGTATTTT. Amino acids: CASSKTGGRVSGPDTQYF.

This chain links TRBV7-9 with TRBJ1-1; 8 positions agree with TRBD1. Per the germline V gene, CDR1 is SEHNR and CDR2 is FQNEAQ (reference sequence). Unmatched junction bases numbered 9, after V lost 5 bases and J lost 7 bases. This CDR3 is 14 amino acids long. CDR3 DNA sequence: TGTGCCAGCAGCGCCCGGGACAGGCTCTATGAAGCTTTCTTT. Translation gives CASSARDRLYEAFF.

The chain recombines TRBV30 with TRBJ1-2, with no clear D. The CDR3 sequence is 12 residues long. Germline V gene data show CDR1 as GTSNPN and CDR2 as SVGIG (reference sequence). Trimming took off 2 bases at V and 1 base at J, with 5 bases between the two ends. CDR3 sequence: CAWSTDNYGYTF. CDR3 in DNA: TGTGCCTGGAGTACAGATAACTATGGCTACACCTTC.

This rearrangement joins TRBV30 to TRBJ2-2, with 7 bases fitting TRBD1. From germline, CDR1 is GTSNPN and CDR2 SVGIG (reference sequence). The CDR3 runs 12 residues. V dropped 3 bases and J dropped 5; count of bases not matched to a gene: 0. This chain's CDR3 is CAWSRGTGELFF. For the CDR3, the DNA is TGTGCCTGGAGCAGGGGGACCGGGGAGCTGTTTTTT.

J is TRBJ2-2 and V is TRBV7-2, with a possible D match to TRBD2 (6 bases). Germline V CDR1 and CDR2: SGHTA, FQGNSA. V lost 1 base and J 4 bases, leaving 10 bases between the germline ends. The CDR3 is 15 residues long. The CDR3 DNA follows: TGTGCCAGCAGCTTAGTGGGGGGAATCACCGGGGAGCTGTTTTTT. It encodes CASSLVGGITGELFF.

This chain uses TRBV4-2 with TRBJ1-2; no definite D call. The CDR3 contains 14 residues. Trimming pared 6 bases from V and 2 bases from J, leaving 13 bases between. CDR1 is LGHNA, CDR2 YNFKEQ, per germline. CDR3 amino acids: CASRENGKNYGYTF. The DNA of the CDR3 is TGTGCCAGCAGGGAGAACGGGAAAAACTATGGCTACACCTTC.

The genes are TRBV5-4 and TRBJ2-7, with D tentatively TRBD1 (5 bases). Trimming left V 0 bases short and J 0 bases short, with 10 bases between. This CDR3 comprises 15 residues. CDR1 is SGHNT, CDR2 YYREEE, per germline (reference sequence). The CDR3 protein is CASSLAFGASYEQYF. The CDR3 coding sequence is TGTGCCAGCAGCTTGGCCTTTGGGGCCTCCTACGAGCAGTACTTC.

The CDR3 here is CASSFRDRGQPQHF. In DNA, the CDR3 is TGTGCCAGCAGCTTCCGGGACAGGGGTCAGCCCCAGCATTTT. V usage is TRBV7-2 and J usage is TRBJ1-5; TRBD1 matches 10 bases. CDR3 length: 14 residues. With V trimmed by 3 bases and J by 6 bases, 2 bases remained unmatched. Germline V CDR1 and CDR2: SGHTA, FQGNSA.

The chain is built from TRBV5-1 and TRBJ2-3; D is possibly TRBD2 (5 bases). The germline V gene has CDR1 SGHRS and CDR2 YFSETQ. V gave up 4 bases and J gave up 1 base, with 16 bases separating them. The CDR3 is 16 amino acids. The CDR3 coding sequence is TGCGCCAGCAGCGCAGACTATAACCGAGGCACAGATACGCAGTATTTT. Amino acids: CASSADYNRGTDTQYF.